One sample yielded the 19 T cell receptor beta chains listed below, sequenced in a study of T cell repertoires in cytomegalovirus infection (dated by TCRdb to between 2017 and 2020). These reads were obtained on an Illumina HiSeq 1500. The raw public reads went through TCRdb reprocessing: fastp at Q25, MiXCR clone calling, in-frame beta chains kept. Here each entry gathers all rows of one CDR3 protein and keeps the most common genes and DNA. A total of roughly 640,000 distinct CDR3 sequences appear in this sample, about 24% of them only once. Less than 10% of the sample belongs to the ten largest clones. The sequenced sample consisted of CD8+ T cells from PBMCs. Receptors originate from a human donor in good health (CMV status not recorded). Some clones in this sample may be carry-over from other donors' samples.

V is TRBV20-1 and J is TRBJ2-7, with 10 bases fitting TRBD2. With 5 bases clipped from V and 2 bases from J, the junction kept 3 bases outside the gene matches. The germline V gene has CDR1 DFQATT and CDR2 SNEGSKA (reference sequence). The CDR3 is 13 residues long. CDR3 DNA: TGCAGTGCTCTCGGGACTAGCGCCTACGAGCAGTACTTC. Translating it yields CSALGTSAYEQYF.

This clonotype has at least ten counts. This chain joins TRBV7-6 and TRBJ2-6; D not resolved. The CDR3 is 16 amino acids. V lost 1 base to trimming and J lost 0 bases, with 7 bases between them. The germline V gene has CDR1 SGHVS and CDR2 FNYEAQ. DNA of the CDR3: TGTGCCAGCAGCTTAGGCTCTGGCTCTGGGGCCAACGTCCTGACTTTC. This translates into CASSLGSGSGANVLTF.

Details on this clonotype: Possible read error: a much larger clone is one base away. The gene calls are TRBV7-2 and TRBJ2-3; D not resolved. The CDR3 covers 13 residues. CDR1 is SGHTA, CDR2 FQGNSA, per germline. This CDR3 reads CVSSLALWDTQYF. The CDR3 DNA sequence: TGTGTCAGCAGCTTAGCATTGTGGGATACGCAGTATTTT. Looking up the rest from reference TRBV7-2 and TRBJ2-3 gives the full variable domain: GAGVSQSPSNKVTEKGKDVELRCDPISGHTALYWYRQSLGQGLEFLIYFQGNSAPDKSGLPSDRFSAERTGGSVSTLTIQRTQQEDSAVYLCVSSLALWDTQYFGPGTRLTVL.

This clonotype appeared a few times. V gene TRBV29-1 combines with J gene TRBJ1-1, with D unresolved. Trimming pared 5 bases from V and 3 bases from J, leaving 4 bases between. Germline-derived CDR1 and CDR2 are SQVTM and ANQGSEA. The CDR3 spans 10 residues. The CDR3 sequence: CSVQDTEAFF. The CDR3, as DNA: TGCAGCGTTCAGGACACTGAAGCTTTCTTT.

This clonotype was detected many times. A much larger clone differs by one base, so this may be a read error. CDR3 sequence: CASSELAGGDNEQFF. In DNA, the CDR3 is TGTGCCAGCAGTGAACTAGCGGGGGGGGACAATGAGCAGTTCTTC. The chain couples TRBV12-3 or TRBV12-4 to TRBJ2-1; the match to TRBD2 covers 13 bases. CDR3 length: 15 amino acids. V dropped 5 bases and J dropped 5; count of bases not matched to a gene: 3.

Worth noting for this clonotype: A junction boundary mismatches the germline segment, possibly from a read error. This chain uses TRBV7-6 with TRBJ2-7, with 11 bases matching TRBD2. CDR1 and CDR2 (germline): SGHVS, FNYEAQ. The CDR3 extends over 14 amino acids. This chain's CDR3 is CVSSLGGTSGEQYF. The CDR3, as DNA: TGTGTCAGCAGCTTAGGAGGGACTAGCGGCGAGCAGTACTTC.

On this clonotype: With a much larger clone just one base away, this may be a read error. The V call is TRBV4-1, the J call TRBJ2-6, with TRBD1 identical over 8 bases. Germline-derived CDR1 and CDR2 are MGHRA and YSYEKL. This CDR3 spans 22 amino acids. The V segment lost 0 bases and the J segment 0 bases; nucleotides outside the gene matches: 16. In DNA, the CDR3 is TGCGCCAGCAGCCAAGAGTCGGGACAGGAGCGAACTTTGAGCTCTGGGGCCAACGTCCTGACTTTC. Residues: CASSQESGQERTLSSGANVLTF.

This CDR3 reads CSASGQGVFNYGYTF. The CDR3 coding sequence is TGCAGTGCTAGTGGACAGGGGGTTTTTAACTATGGCTACACCTTC. The chain employs TRBV20-1 and TRBJ1-2; the match to TRBD1 covers 10 bases. This CDR3 has 15 amino acids. The germline V gene encodes CDR1 DFQATT and CDR2 SNEGSKA (reference sequence). Trimming took 3 bases from V and 1 from J; bases not matched to a gene: 5.

This clonotype was seen only a few times. CDR3 region: CASSPGADEQFF. The CDR3 nucleotides are TGTGCCAGCAGCCCCGGGGCGGATGAGCAGTTCTTC. The chain employs TRBV7-9 and TRBJ2-1; D possibly matches TRBD1 or TRBD2 (5 bases each). CDR3 length: 12 amino acids. With 5 bases removed from V and 8 bases from J, the gap between germline ends came to 10 bases. Germline lookup yields CDR1 SEHNR and CDR2 FQNEAQ (reference sequence).

This clonotype was counted a few times. Possible read error: a much larger clone is one base away. This chain joins TRBV7-2 and TRBJ2-3; D call uncertain. CDR1 and CDR2 from the germline V gene are SGHTA and FQGNSA. V was pared by 4 bases and J by 6 bases, with 14 bases between. CDR3 size: 14 residues. The CDR3 reads CASSSWGGVDTQYF. CDR3 nucleotides: TGTGCCAGCAGCTCTTGGGGTGGCGTGGATACGCAGTATTTT.

This clonotype has at least ten counts. The chain has TRBV7-2 and TRBJ2-7; D is perhaps TRBD1 (5 bases). Between the trimmed V and J ends, which lost 0 bases and 3 bases, there was a span of 9 bases. This CDR3 spans 14 amino acids. Germline-derived CDR1 and CDR2 are SGHTA and FQGNSA. This CDR3 is CASSLAGVGYEQYV. CDR3 nucleotides: TGTGCCAGCAGCTTAGCAGGGGTGGGCTACGAGCAGTACGTC.

This clonotype was picked up a small number of times. The chain couples TRBV28 to TRBJ2-5, with a weak D call TRBD2 (5 bases). V dropped 5 bases and J dropped 5 bases, with 15 bases sitting between them. The CDR3 runs to 14 residues. In germline, CDR1 is MDHEN, CDR2 SYDVKM. The CDR3 DNA sequence: TGTGCCAGCAGTCCGGCGCCCGGGAAGGAGACCCAGTACTTC. As protein: CASSPAPGKETQYF.

This clonotype was seen many times. V and J are TRBV7-6 and TRBJ2-1, with TRBD2 matching over 12 bases. Germline V gene lookup returns CDR1 SGHVS and CDR2 FNYEAQ. Trimming took 1 base from V and 2 from J; bases not matched to a gene: 9. This CDR3 region has 19 residues. The CDR3 DNA reads as TGTGCCAGCAGCTTAGGCACTATGGCTAGCGGGGGGGCCTACAATGAGCAGTTCTTC. It specifies CASSLGTMASGGAYNEQFF.

This rearrangement joins TRBV10-3 to TRBJ2-2, with a tentative D call TRBD1 (6 bases). CDR1 ENHRY and CDR2 SYGVKD come from the germline V gene. Trimming shortened V by 2 bases and J by 3 bases, and 19 bases separated the two germline ends. There are 18 residues in the CDR3. The CDR3 is CAISERGTWGPDTGELFF. CDR3 in DNA: TGTGCCATCAGTGAGAGGGGGACATGGGGCCCCGACACCGGGGAGCTGTTTTTT.

The genes are TRBV20-1 and TRBJ1-5; 8 nucleotides agree with TRBD1. The germline gives CDR1 DFQATT, CDR2 SNEGSKA (reference sequence). V lost 5 bases to trimming and J lost 1 base; unmatched junction nucleotides: 1. CDR3 size: 13 residues. DNA for the CDR3: TGCAGTGCTTGGGACAGGAGCAATCAGCCCCAGCATTTT. Its translation: CSAWDRSNQPQHF.

In this sample, this clonotype turned up many times. V and J are TRBV7-6 and TRBJ1-1; 9 nucleotides match TRBD1. This CDR3 is 14 amino acids long. V lost 6 bases, J lost 8 bases, and 10 bases stayed unmatched. Looked up from germline, CDR1 is SGHVS and CDR2 is FNYEAQ. The CDR3 DNA is TGTGCCAGCAGACCACCGGGACAGGGATTCGAAGCTTTCTTT. It yields the protein CASRPPGQGFEAFF.

Ten or more counts support this clonotype. V and J are TRBV7-2 and TRBJ2-1, with 11 bases aligning to TRBD2. In germline, CDR1 is SGHTA, CDR2 FQGNSA. With V trimmed by 8 bases and J by 6 bases, 6 bases remained unmatched. The CDR3 is made up of 14 amino acids. CDR3 sequence (DNA): TGTGCCAGCGGTAGCGGGGGGGCCGGCAATGAGCAGTTCTTC. Its protein product is CASGSGGAGNEQFF.

This clonotype has just a few counts. This chain's CDR3 is CSVAVRGARETQYF. The CDR3 coding sequence is TGCAGCGTTGCTGTGAGGGGGGCAAGAGAGACCCAGTACTTC. The chain combines TRBV29-1 with TRBJ2-5; D tentatively reads TRBD1 or TRBD2 (6 bases each). Germline values: CDR1 SQVTM, CDR2 ANQGSEA. The CDR3 runs to 14 residues. V shed 4 bases and J shed 4 bases, with 16 bases lying between them.

Concerning this clonotype: An end of the junction does not agree with germline; a read error may underlie this. The chain carries TRBV6-5 and TRBJ2-5; D possibly corresponds to TRBD1 (6 bases). Germline V gene data show CDR1 as MNHEY and CDR2 as SVGAGI. The CDR3 length is 16 residues. CDR3 in DNA: TGTGCCAGCGGCTCGGGACAACCATTGTACCAAGAGAACCAGTACTTC. Translation gives CASGSGQPLYQENQYF.